The 21 T cell receptor beta chains below come from one sample, sequenced in a study of shared clonotypes between healthy human individuals. TCRdb's table, derived via immunoSEQ multiplex PCR, lists solely in-frame clones and lacks some. Of around 2.5 million clones detected, 93% appear once; the ten largest clones hold around 0.37%. The sequenced sample was naive CD4+ T cells from PBMCs. Noted subset: CD45RA+ positively selected. Receptors were obtained from a man aged 18 to 30 in good health. Some clones in this sample may be carry-over from other donors' samples.

DNA of the CDR3: TGCGCCAGCAGCCAAGTCCCACCTCTGGGGACCGGGGAGCTGTTTTTT. Its translation: CASSQVPPLGTGELFF. The rearrangement uses TRBV4-1 and TRBJ2-2; no reliable D call. V lost 1 base and J 5 bases, leaving 14 bases between the germline ends. The CDR3 extends over 16 amino acids. CDR1 MGHRA and CDR2 YSYEKL come from the germline V gene.

This chain connects TRBV11-3 to TRBJ2-1, with TRBD2 matching over 8 bases. V dropped 5 bases and J dropped 4; count of bases not matched to a gene: 4. The CDR3 sequence is 14 residues long. Germline CDR1 and CDR2: SGHNT and YENEEA. The CDR3 coding sequence is TGTGCCAGCAGCAAACGGGAGGGGTACAATGAGCAGTTCTTC. It encodes CASSKREGYNEQFF.

The chain has TRBV6-6 and TRBJ1-6; tentatively, D is TRBD1 (5 bases). The CDR3 is 16 residues long. Germline V gene data show CDR1 as MNHNY and CDR2 as SVGAGI (reference sequence). V lost 6 bases, J lost 4 bases, and 16 bases lay in between. The DNA of the CDR3 is TGTGCCAGCAGGGGACGGAGTGCCTCGTATAATTCACCCCTCCACTTT. Residues: CASRGRSASYNSPLHF.

CDR3 DNA sequence: TGTGCCAGCGACCGGGCGGCCAGCTCCTACGAGCAGTACTTC. Its protein is CASDRAASSYEQYF. This chain uses TRBV6-1 with TRBJ2-7; D is uncertain. This CDR3 has 14 amino acids. Trimming left V 8 bases short and J 0 bases short, with 14 bases between. Germline V gives CDR1 MNHNS, CDR2 SASEGT.

The chain uses TRBV19 and TRBJ2-5; TRBD1 aligns across 10 bases. The CDR3 length is 15 residues. Losses at the gene ends were 6 bases for V and 5 bases for J; bases not matched to a gene: 9. Germline V gene lookup returns CDR1 LNHDA and CDR2 SQIVND (reference sequence). DNA of the CDR3: TGTGCCAGTAGCTCAGACAGGGGGCCTTTCGAGACCCAGTACTTC. This sequence encodes CASSSDRGPFETQYF. Full variable domain (remainder filled in from reference TRBV19 and TRBJ2-5): DGGITQSPKYLFRKEGQNVTLSCEQNLNHDAMYWYRQDPGQGLRLIYYSQIVNDFQKGDIAEGYSVSREKKESFPLTVTSAQKNPTAFYLCASSSDRGPFETQYFGPGTRLLVL.

This CDR3 is CASSPEVAEQGRYEQYF. DNA for the CDR3: TGTGCCAGCAGCCCAGAGGTGGCAGAACAGGGGCGCTACGAGCAGTACTTC. The rearrangement joins TRBV9 to TRBJ2-7; 7 positions match TRBD1. Germline V gene lookup returns CDR1 SGDLS and CDR2 YYNGEE. There are 17 residues in the CDR3. J gave up 3 bases and V 4 bases, and 16 bases lay outside the gene matches.

The rearrangement uses TRBV19 and TRBJ2-1; 7 positions match TRBD2. The CDR3 extends over 14 amino acids. The V segment lost 3 bases and the J segment 6 bases; nucleotides outside the gene matches: 5. The germline CDR1 and CDR2 sequences are LNHDA and SQIVND (reference sequence). The CDR3 sequence: CASSISGRFNEQFF. CDR3 bases: TGTGCCAGTAGTATTAGCGGGCGCTTCAATGAGCAGTTCTTC. Combining the CDR3 with reference TRBV19 and TRBJ2-1 gives the whole variable domain DGGITQSPKYLFRKEGQNVTLSCEQNLNHDAMYWYRQDPGQGLRLIYYSQIVNDFQKGDIAEGYSVSREKKESFPLTVTSAQKNPTAFYLCASSISGRFNEQFFGPGTRLTVL.

The gene calls are TRBV11-2 and TRBJ1-1, with D possibly TRBD1 on 6 matching bases. CDR1 is SGHAT, CDR2 FQNNGV, per germline. CDR3 length: 14 residues. The V and J ends lost 5 bases and 1 base respectively, with 11 bases between them. The CDR3 here is CASSVRGGNTEAFF. The CDR3 DNA reads as TGTGCCAGCAGCGTAAGAGGGGGGAACACTGAAGCTTTCTTT. The whole variable domain, remainder taken from reference TRBV11-2 and TRBJ1-1, is EAGVAQSPRYKIIEKRQSVAFWCNPISGHATLYWYQQILGQGPKLLIQFQNNGVVDDSQLPKDRFSAERLKGVDSTLKIQPAKLEDSAVYLCASSVRGGNTEAFFGQGTRLTVV.

The chain joins TRBV6-5 to TRBJ2-5; maybe TRBD1 (5 bases). Germline V gene data show CDR1 as MNHEY and CDR2 as SVGAGI. The CDR3 runs to 14 residues. Trimming removed 2 bases from V and 7 bases from J, with 14 bases in between. This CDR3 reads CASSYRTPAGTQYF. The CDR3 coding sequence is TGTGCCAGCAGTTACCGGACACCCGCAGGGACCCAGTACTTC.

V usage is TRBV19 and J usage is TRBJ2-3; possible D gene TRBD1, 6 bases. This CDR3 is built from 13 residues. The V gene's germline CDR1 is LNHDA and CDR2 SQIVND (reference sequence). V was shortened by 8 bases and J by 2 bases, with 11 bases between the two germline ends. Written as DNA, the CDR3 is TGTGCCAGTTCCCCAGGGGACACAGATACGCAGTATTTT. Protein sequence: CASSPGDTDTQYF. Drawing the rest from reference TRBV19 and TRBJ2-3, the complete variable domain is DGGITQSPKYLFRKEGQNVTLSCEQNLNHDAMYWYRQDPGQGLRLIYYSQIVNDFQKGDIAEGYSVSREKKESFPLTVTSAQKNPTAFYLCASSPGDTDTQYFGPGTRLTVL.

Details on this clone: In the same sample, other DNA sequences code for this CDR3. This chain's CDR3 is CASSPGGETQYF. The CDR3 region has the DNA TGTGCCAGCTCTCCGGGAGGAGAGACCCAGTACTTC. V and J are TRBV18 and TRBJ2-5, with TRBD2 matching 7 bases. The ends lost 6 bases at V and 4 bases at J; junction bases unmatched: 2. The CDR3 runs to 12 residues. Germline CDR1 and CDR2: KGHSH and LQKENI.

The J gene is TRBJ1-4, the V gene TRBV7-2, with a tentative D call TRBD1 (6 bases). The CDR3 is 16 residues long. CDR1 and CDR2 from the germline V gene are SGHTA and FQGNSA. Trimming pared 1 base from V and 4 bases from J, leaving 13 bases between. The CDR3 coding sequence is TGTGCCAGCAGCTTAGACTGGGGCAGGGGTAATGAAAAACTGTTTTTT. Amino acids: CASSLDWGRGNEKLFF. The full variable domain, rest sourced from reference TRBV7-2 and TRBJ1-4, is GAGVSQSPSNKVTEKGKDVELRCDPISGHTALYWYRQSLGQGLEFLIYFQGNSAPDKSGLPSDRFSAERTGGSVSTLTIQRTQQEDSAVYLCASSLDWGRGNEKLFFGSGTQLSVL.

Note on this clone: Other DNA sequences in the same sample also yield this CDR3. The genes are TRBV7-2 and TRBJ2-1; no clear D. The CDR3 runs 12 residues. Germline CDR1 and CDR2: SGHTA and FQGNSA. Deletions cut 1 base from V and 8 bases from J, with 6 bases between. The CDR3 bases are TGTGCCAGCAGCTTAGTGCGGTATGAGCAGTTCTTC. Protein product: CASSLVRYEQFF.

The rearrangement uses TRBV10-3 and TRBJ2-3; no clear D. This CDR3 region has 15 residues. Germline V CDR1 and CDR2: ENHRY, SYGVKD. The V end was cut by 4 bases, the J end by 7 bases, with 18 bases between. CDR3 nucleotides: TGTGCCATCAGTGCGCCAGATGCCGGTGCATATACGCAGTATTTT. Translation gives CAISAPDAGAYTQYF.

The V call is TRBV18, the J call TRBJ1-2; D not resolved. CDR3 length: 17 amino acids. The germline gives CDR1 KGHSH, CDR2 LQKENI. V lost 2 bases to trimming and J lost 2 bases, with 18 bases between them. CDR3 in amino acids: CASSPTSDATINYGYTF. CDR3 bases: TGTGCCAGCTCACCAACCTCGGACGCCACGATCAACTATGGCTACACCTTC. Full variable domain (outside the CDR3, taken from reference TRBV18 and TRBJ1-2): NAGVMQNPRHLVRRRGQEARLRCSPMKGHSHVYWYRQLPEEGLKFMVYLQKENIIDESGMPKERFSAEFPKEGPSILRIQQVVRGDSAAYFCASSPTSDATINYGYTFGSGTRLTVV.

The chain employs TRBV29-1 and TRBJ2-5; no definite D call. Germline V gives CDR1 SQVTM, CDR2 ANQGSEA. The germline V and J ends were trimmed by 7 bases and 2 bases, with 11 bases remaining between them. The CDR3 sequence is 12 residues long. The CDR3 loop reads CSALQAQETQYF. CDR3 nucleotide sequence: TGCAGCGCCCTCCAGGCTCAAGAGACCCAGTACTTC.

This chain uses TRBV9 with TRBJ2-1; D is unresolved. Trimming stripped 1 base from V and 0 bases from J, with 8 bases between. Germline CDR1 and CDR2: SGDLS and YYNGEE. The CDR3 runs to 15 residues. The DNA of the CDR3 is TGTGCCAGCAGCGTAAGGTACTCCTCCTACAATGAGCAGTTCTTC. As protein: CASSVRYSSYNEQFF.

The rearrangement joins TRBV2 to TRBJ2-1; D gene unclear. The CDR3 spans 14 residues. The germline V gene encodes CDR1 SNHLY and CDR2 FYNNEI. V lost 8 bases to trimming and J lost 6 bases, with 17 bases between them. The CDR3 sequence is CASSAEVGFNEQFF. The CDR3 nucleotides are TGTGCCAGCTCTGCAGAGGTAGGGTTCAATGAGCAGTTCTTC.

The rearrangement links TRBV2 to TRBJ2-5; 13 bases line up with TRBD2. J was trimmed by 2 bases and V by 7 bases; bases with no gene match: 7. The CDR3 has 16 amino acids. CDR1 is SNHLY and CDR2 is FYNNEI in the germline V gene. The CDR3 reads CASKWGGLAGQETQYF. The DNA for the CDR3 is TGTGCCAGCAAGTGGGGGGGACTAGCGGGACAAGAGACCCAGTACTTC.

The chain carries TRBV4-3 and TRBJ2-1; 13 nucleotides line up with TRBD2. CDR3 length: 17 residues. Germline CDR1 LGHNA, CDR2 YSLEER. V shed 1 base, J shed 2 bases, and the junction held 2 bases outside the gene matches. The CDR3 is CASSQGLAGGTYNEQFF. The CDR3 DNA sequence: TGCGCCAGCAGCCAAGGACTAGCGGGAGGTACCTACAATGAGCAGTTCTTC.

This clone was observed a single time. An end of the junction differs from the germline gene, which may be a read error. The CDR3 loop reads CASSLDRGLKAKEQFF. Written as DNA, the CDR3 is TGTGCCAGCAGTTTGGACAGGGGGCTAAAGGCCAAAGAGCAGTTCTTC. The V and J genes are TRBV5-6 and TRBJ2-1, with 11 bases fitting TRBD1. Germline V gene sequence: CDR1 SGHDT, CDR2 YYEEEE. There are 16 residues in the CDR3.